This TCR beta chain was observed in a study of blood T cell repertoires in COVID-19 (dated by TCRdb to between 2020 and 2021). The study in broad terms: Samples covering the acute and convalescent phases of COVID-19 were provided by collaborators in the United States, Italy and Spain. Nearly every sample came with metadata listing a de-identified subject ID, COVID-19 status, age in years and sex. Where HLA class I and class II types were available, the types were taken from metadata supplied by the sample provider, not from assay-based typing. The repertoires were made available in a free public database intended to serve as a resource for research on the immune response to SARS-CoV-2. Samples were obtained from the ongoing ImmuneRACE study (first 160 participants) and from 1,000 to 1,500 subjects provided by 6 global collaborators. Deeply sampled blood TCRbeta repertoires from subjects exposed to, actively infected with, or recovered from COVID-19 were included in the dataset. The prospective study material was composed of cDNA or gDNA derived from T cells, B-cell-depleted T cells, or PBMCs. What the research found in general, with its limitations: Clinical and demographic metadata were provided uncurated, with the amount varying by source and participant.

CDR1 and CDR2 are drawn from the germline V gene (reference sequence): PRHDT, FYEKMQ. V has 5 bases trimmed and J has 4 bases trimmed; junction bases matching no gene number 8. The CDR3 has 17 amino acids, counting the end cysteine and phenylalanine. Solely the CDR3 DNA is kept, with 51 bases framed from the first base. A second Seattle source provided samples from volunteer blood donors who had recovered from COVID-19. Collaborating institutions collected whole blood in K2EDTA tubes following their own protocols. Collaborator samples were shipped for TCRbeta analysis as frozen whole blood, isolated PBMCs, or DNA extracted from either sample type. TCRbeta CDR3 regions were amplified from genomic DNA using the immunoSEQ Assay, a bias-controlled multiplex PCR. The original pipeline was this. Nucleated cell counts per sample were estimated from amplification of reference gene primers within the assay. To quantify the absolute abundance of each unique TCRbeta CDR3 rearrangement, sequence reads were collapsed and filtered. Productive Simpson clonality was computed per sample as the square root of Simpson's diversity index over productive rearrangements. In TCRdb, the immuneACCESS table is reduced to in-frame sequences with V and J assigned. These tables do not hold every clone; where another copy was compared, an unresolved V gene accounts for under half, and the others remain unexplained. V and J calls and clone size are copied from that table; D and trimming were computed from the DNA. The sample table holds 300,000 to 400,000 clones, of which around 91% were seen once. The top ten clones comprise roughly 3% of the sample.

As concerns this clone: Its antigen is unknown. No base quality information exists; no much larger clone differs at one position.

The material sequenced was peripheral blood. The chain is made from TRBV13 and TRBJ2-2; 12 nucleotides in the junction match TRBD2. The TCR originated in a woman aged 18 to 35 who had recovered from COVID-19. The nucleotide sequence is TGTGCCAGCAGCGCCGCTAGCGGGAGGGCCATCACCGGGGAGCTGTTTTTT. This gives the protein CASSAASGRAITGELFF.